This entry lists 9 T cell receptor beta chains sequenced from one sample in a study of PD-L1 blockade in urothelial cancer. Some clones are missing from TCRdb's copy, which holds only in-frame ones; the method was immunoSEQ multiplex PCR. The sample shows tens of thousands of clones, around 84% of them seen only once. Specimen: PBMCs, collected around atezolizumab (anti-PD-L1) treatment. Every receptor here comes from a man aged 70-80 years with urothelial cancer.

This chain joins TRBV15 and TRBJ2-1; 9 nucleotides line up with TRBD1. The CDR3 has 18 residues. CDR1 is LNHNV and CDR2 is YYDKDF in the germline V gene (reference sequence). Trimming took 3 bases from V and 0 from J; bases not matched to a gene: 9. This chain's CDR3 is CATSRTTGGSSSYNEQFF. CDR3 nucleotides: TGTGCCACCAGCAGGACAACAGGGGGCTCAAGCTCCTACAATGAGCAGTTCTTC. Based on the CDR3 plus reference TRBV15 and TRBJ2-1, the full variable domain is DAMVIQNPRYQVTQFGKPVTLSCSQTLNHNVMYWYQQKSSQAPKLLFHYYDKDFNNEADTPDNFQSRRPNTSFCFLDIRSPGLGDTAMYLCATSRTTGGSSSYNEQFFGPGTRLTVL.

This clone was observed a few times. V and J are TRBV19 and TRBJ2-7, with 7 positions matching TRBD1. The length of the CDR3 is 14 residues. The J segment lost 7 bases and the V segment lost 5 bases, leaving 11 bases of the junction unmatched. Germline V CDR1 and CDR2: LNHDA, SQIVND (reference sequence). The CDR3 reads CASSAAGGLYEQYF. The CDR3 nucleotides read TGTGCCAGTAGTGCGGCAGGGGGTCTTTATGAGCAGTACTTC.

The CDR3 sequence: CASSLDGREGEKLFF. CDR3 sequence (DNA): TGTGCCAGCAGCTTAGATGGCAGGGAGGGTGAAAAACTGTTTTTT. The chain links TRBV7-6 to TRBJ1-4; TRBD1 might be the D (5 bases). The CDR3 totals 15 residues. Germline V gene lookup returns CDR1 SGHVS and CDR2 FNYEAQ. V was cut by 1 base and J by 7 bases, with 13 bases left in between.

This clone was counted a few times. The V and J genes are TRBV29-1 and TRBJ2-7; D possibly corresponds to TRBD1 (6 bases). Germline CDR1 reads SQVTM; CDR2 reads ANQGSEA. The germline V and J ends were trimmed by 5 bases and 6 bases, with 14 bases remaining between them. The CDR3 runs to 12 residues. The CDR3 is CSVSTGVVEQYF. CDR3 bases: TGCAGCGTTTCGACAGGAGTGGTCGAGCAGTACTTC.

The chain links TRBV11-2 to TRBJ2-2; TRBD1 might be the D (6 bases). The CDR3 covers 13 residues. Germline values: CDR1 SGHAT, CDR2 FQNNGV. Trimming cost V 2 bases and J 5 bases, with 6 bases left between them. As DNA, the CDR3 is TGTGCCAGCAGCTTAACAGGGACCGGGGAGCTGTTTTTT. It is translated as CASSLTGTGELFF.

The CDR3 DNA reads TGTGCCAGCAGTTACGTGAGTTTTACCCATCTCTACGAGCAGTACTTC. Its translation is CASSYVSFTHLYEQYF. The V call is TRBV6-5, the J call TRBJ2-7, with D uncertain. V shed 2 bases and J shed 3 bases, with 17 bases lying between them. Germline CDR1 MNHEY, CDR2 SVGAGI. CDR3 length: 16 residues.

The rearrangement uses TRBV4-1 and TRBJ2-1; D is uncertain. The CDR3 consists of 12 residues. Trimming cost V 0 bases and J 9 bases, with 6 bases left between them. Germline values: CDR1 MGHRA, CDR2 YSYEKL. CDR3 DNA: TGCGCCAGCAGCCAAGAAATCGGTGAGCAGTTCTTC. This codes for CASSQEIGEQFF.

This chain joins TRBV5-4 and TRBJ2-3; a weak D match, TRBD2 (6 bases). Germline CDR1 is SGHNT and CDR2 is YYREEE (reference sequence). V lost 0 bases, J lost 4 bases, and 9 bases lay in between. This CDR3 has 14 residues. The CDR3 DNA follows: TGTGCCAGCAGCTTGGCGGGAGCGGCAGATACGCAGTATTTT. Amino acids: CASSLAGAADTQYF.

The chain is built from TRBV30 and TRBJ2-7; 9 bases fit TRBD2. The V gene's germline CDR1 is GTSNPN and CDR2 SVGIG (reference sequence). V trimming: 0 bases; J trimming: 4 bases; junction bases outside the gene matches: 16. This CDR3 has 18 residues. CDR3 residues: CAWSVVSREGPLTYEQYF. CDR3 nucleotides: TGTGCCTGGAGTGTCGTCTCGCGGGAGGGCCCCCTTACTTACGAGCAGTACTTC.